Shown below are 29 T cell receptor beta chains from a single sample sequenced in a study of vaccination effects on CD4 cells after COVID-19. Their specific antigens are unknown. Here immunoSEQ multiplex PCR was the method, and the copy in TCRdb shows in-frame clones only, minus some. The table lists about 16,000 clones, 55% to 75% of them singletons. Antigen-specific CD4+ T cells were first expanded with viral peptide pools by the ViraFEST assay and only then sequenced. Culture lasted under 13 days before CD4+ T cell isolation. Subjects were given two BNT162b2 or mRNA-1273 vaccine doses. The source was CD4+ T cells from PBMCs cultured with SARS-CoV-2 spike peptides, collected after COVID-19 vaccination. All receptors derive from a human donor who received a COVID-19 vaccine.

This clone was counted a few times. The genes are TRBV19 and TRBJ1-1; 7 bases map to TRBD1. CDR1 LNHDA and CDR2 SQIVND come from the germline V gene (reference sequence). V lost 5 bases to trimming and J lost 5 bases; unmatched junction nucleotides: 5. The CDR3 covers 13 residues. The CDR3 DNA is TGTGCCAGTAGTGAGGGGGCAGGAACTGAAGCTTTCTTT. Translation gives CASSEGAGTEAFF.

The chain links TRBV6-1 to TRBJ1-1, with D possibly matching TRBD1 (5 bases). V dropped 3 bases and J dropped 10 bases, with 12 bases sitting between them. The germline V gene has CDR1 MNHNS and CDR2 SASEGT. The CDR3 is made up of 12 amino acids. The CDR3 here is CASSEVGVRAFF. CDR3 DNA sequence: TGTGCCAGCAGTGAGGTGGGGGTAAGAGCTTTCTTT.

This clone was counted a few times. This chain links TRBV19 with TRBJ2-7, with 8 bases lining up with TRBD1. Looked up from germline, CDR1 is LNHDA and CDR2 is SQIVND (reference sequence). The CDR3 is made up of 15 amino acids. The V and J ends lost 3 bases and 4 bases, in that order; junction bases with no gene match: 8. Written as DNA, the CDR3 is TGTGCCAGTAGTATCCAGGGGGCTAGCTGGTACGAGCAGTACTTC. Translation gives CASSIQGASWYEQYF.

This clone was observed once. DNA for the CDR3: TGTGCCACCAGCAGAGAAGAGCGGGAGGTAGATACGCAGTATTTT. Translating it yields CATSREEREVDTQYF. V and J are TRBV15 and TRBJ2-3; 9 nucleotides agree with TRBD2. CDR1 LNHNV and CDR2 YYDKDF come from the germline V gene (reference sequence). The CDR3 extends over 15 amino acids. The V segment lost 0 bases and the J segment 5 bases; nucleotides outside the gene matches: 3.

The chain has TRBV7-3 and TRBJ2-3; 9 positions agree with TRBD2. The CDR3 covers 16 residues. V dropped 5 bases and J dropped 0; count of bases not matched to a gene: 6. Per the germline V gene, CDR1 is SGHTA and CDR2 is FQGTGA. The CDR3: CASSLSGGPSTDTQYF. CDR3 in DNA: TGTGCCAGCAGCCTTAGCGGGGGCCCTAGCACAGATACGCAGTATTTT.

This rearrangement joins TRBV7-2 to TRBJ2-2; 9 positions agree with TRBD2. The ends lost 4 bases at V and 6 bases at J; junction bases unmatched: 9. The CDR3 has 16 residues. CDR1 and CDR2 (germline): SGHTA, FQGNSA. CDR3 amino acids: CASSSLAGGHAGELFF. CDR3 DNA sequence: TGTGCCAGCAGCTCCCTGGCGGGGGGGCACGCCGGGGAGCTGTTTTTT.

The rearrangement links TRBV11-1 to TRBJ1-2; a possible D gene is TRBD1 (5 bases). The CDR3 sequence is 13 residues long. Germline V gene data show CDR1 as SGHAT and CDR2 as FQDESV (reference sequence). Trimming removed 3 bases from V and 9 bases from J, with 14 bases in between. The CDR3 DNA is TGTGCCAGCAGCTTGCACCCCGGGGGTCGCTACACCTTC. Its translation is CASSLHPGGRYTF.

The chain recombines TRBV9 with TRBJ2-7, with TRBD1 identical over 8 bases. J was trimmed by 3 bases and V by 2 bases; bases with no gene match: 4. The CDR3 contains 14 residues. The germline gives CDR1 SGDLS, CDR2 YYNGEE. The CDR3: CASSVTGASYEQYF. The CDR3 bases are TGTGCCAGCAGCGTGACAGGGGCAAGCTACGAGCAGTACTTC.

The chain couples TRBV25-1 to TRBJ1-6; D may be TRBD1 (6 bases). Per the germline V gene, CDR1 is MGHDK and CDR2 is SYGVNS. V gave up 3 bases and J gave up 3 bases, with 9 bases separating them. This CDR3 has 15 residues. The CDR3 region has the DNA TGTGCCAGCAGTGACAGGGGTCTCTATAATTCACCCCTCCACTTT. Its translation: CASSDRGLYNSPLHF.

The V gene is TRBV7-6, the J gene TRBJ2-7; 10 bases fit TRBD2. V lost 1 base, J lost 0 bases, and 3 bases stayed unmatched. This CDR3 has 16 amino acids. Germline V gene data show CDR1 as SGHVS and CDR2 as FNYEAQ. CDR3: CASSLGSGRVSYEQYF. CDR3 in DNA: TGTGCCAGCAGCTTAGGGAGCGGGAGGGTCTCCTACGAGCAGTACTTC.

V is TRBV10-3 and J is TRBJ1-5; D gene unclear. The germline V gene encodes CDR1 ENHRY and CDR2 SYGVKD. The CDR3 spans 14 residues. V lost 3 bases and J 0 bases, leaving 6 bases between the germline ends. The CDR3: CAISDPNSNQPQHF. The CDR3 DNA follows: TGTGCCATCAGTGACCCGAATAGCAATCAGCCCCAGCATTTT.

The V call is TRBV7-8, the J call TRBJ2-6; 9 bases align to TRBD2. The CDR3 covers 21 residues. V lost 1 base, J lost 2 bases, and 15 bases stayed unmatched. Germline CDR1 SGHVS, CDR2 FQNEAQ. The CDR3 is CASSLVGPSGVVGAGANVLTF. For the CDR3, the DNA is TGTGCCAGCAGCTTAGTCGGACCTAGCGGGGTGGTCGGGGCTGGGGCCAACGTCCTGACTTTC.

The rearrangement links TRBV12-5 to TRBJ2-3, with 12 positions matching TRBD2. The junction had 4 bases not matched to a gene; V was cut back by 4 bases and J by 2 bases. The CDR3 is 16 residues long. In germline, CDR1 is LGHNT, CDR2 FRNRAP. The CDR3 reads CASGSGLAGHTDTQYF. CDR3 DNA: TGTGCTAGTGGTTCCGGACTAGCGGGACACACAGATACGCAGTATTTT.

The gene calls are TRBV5-4 and TRBJ1-6; perhaps TRBD1 as D (5 bases). This CDR3 region has 17 residues. The germline V gene encodes CDR1 SGHNT and CDR2 YYREEE (reference sequence). V lost 2 bases and J lost 9, with 21 bases in between. The CDR3 is CASSFIRDSRIGSPLHF. The CDR3 region has the DNA TGTGCCAGCAGCTTTATTAGAGACAGTAGGATAGGTTCACCCCTCCACTTT.

The rearrangement links TRBV6-5 to TRBJ1-3; no clear D gene. This CDR3 region has 15 residues. The germline gives CDR1 MNHEY, CDR2 SVGAGI. V was cut by 0 bases and J by 2 bases, with 8 bases left in between. The CDR3 region is CASSYSGETGNTIYF. The CDR3 DNA reads as TGTGCCAGCAGTTACTCGGGTGAGACTGGAAACACCATATATTTT.

The gene calls are TRBV3-1 (or the pseudogene TRBV3-2) and TRBJ1-1, with 7 bases that match TRBD1. Trimming took 3 bases from V and 3 from J; bases not matched to a gene: 7. Germline values: CDR1 LGHDT, CDR2 YNNKEL (reference sequence). This CDR3 comprises 15 residues. CDR3 coding DNA: TGTGCCAGCAGCCACTCAGACAGGGTCCACACTGAAGCTTTCTTT. Amino acid sequence: CASSHSDRVHTEAFF.

This clone was picked up a small number of times. CDR3 region: CASALRFSYNSPLHF. In nucleotides, the CDR3 is TGTGCCAGCGCCCTAAGGTTCTCCTATAATTCACCCCTCCACTTT. The gene calls are TRBV6-5 and TRBJ1-6, with unresolved D. The CDR3 is 15 residues long. Per germline, CDR1 MNHEY and CDR2 SVGAGI. Between the trimmed V and J ends, which lost 8 bases and 0 bases, there was a span of 11 bases.

The chain joins TRBV4-1 to TRBJ2-2; D is possibly TRBD1 (6 bases). Germline assignment: CDR1 MGHRA and CDR2 YSYEKL. Trimming pared 2 bases from V and 0 bases from J, leaving 10 bases between. The CDR3 sequence is 16 residues long. DNA of the CDR3: TGCGCCAGCAGCCAAAGGACAGCTACGAACACCGGGGAGCTGTTTTTT. Its translation is CASSQRTATNTGELFF.

The rearrangement joins TRBV6-6 to TRBJ2-5, with D uncertain. Germline CDR1 is MNHNY and CDR2 is SVGAGI (reference sequence). The CDR3 covers 13 residues. Trimming removed 2 bases at V and 1 base at J, with 5 bases between. CDR3 nucleotide sequence: TGTGCCAGCAGTTACACCCGCCAAGAGACCCAGTACTTC. It codes for CASSYTRQETQYF.

V usage is TRBV21-1 and J usage is TRBJ2-2. TRBV21-1 is flagged as a pseudogene. The CDR3 sequence is 18 residues long. This chain's CDR3 is CASSNPLVGPVGAGELFF. CDR3 bases: TGTGCCAGCAGCAACCCTTTAGTCGGGCCGGTGGGGGCCGGGGAGCTGTTTTTT.

This clone appeared once. This chain uses TRBV7-2 with TRBJ2-3; TRBD2 matches at 12 bases. The CDR3 is 16 amino acids. Germline V gene lookup returns CDR1 SGHTA and CDR2 FQGNSA. The junction had 7 bases not matched to a gene; V was cut back by 5 bases and J by 4 bases. Here the CDR3 DNA reads TGTGCCAGCAGCCTTGCGACTAGCGGGAGAGCAGATACGCAGTATTTT. Amino acids: CASSLATSGRADTQYF.

The chain couples TRBV3-1 (or the pseudogene TRBV3-2) to TRBJ1-5; D uncertain. V was pared by 0 bases and J by 7 bases, with 7 bases between. CDR1 is LGHDT, CDR2 YNNKEL, per germline (reference sequence). This CDR3 has 13 amino acids. The CDR3 spells CASSQDRLQPQHF. CDR3 DNA: TGTGCCAGCAGCCAAGATAGGTTGCAGCCCCAGCATTTT.

The chain carries TRBV19 and TRBJ2-5; 12 positions match TRBD2. The CDR3 is made up of 14 amino acids. The V segment lost 3 bases and the J segment 4 bases; nucleotides outside the gene matches: 0. CDR1 and CDR2 (germline): LNHDA, SQIVND (reference sequence). The DNA for the CDR3 is TGTGCCAGTAGTATGGGACTAGCGGGAGAGACCCAGTACTTC. Its translation is CASSMGLAGETQYF.

This chain uses TRBV2 with TRBJ1-2; possible D gene TRBD1, 5 bases. The germline CDR1 and CDR2 sequences are SNHLY and FYNNEI. The CDR3 is made up of 11 amino acids. Trimming cost V 6 bases and J 8 bases, with 10 bases left between them. CDR3: CASRLGEGYTF. CDR3 nucleotide sequence: TGTGCCAGCAGACTGGGGGAAGGCTACACCTTC.

The V gene is TRBV7-8, the J gene TRBJ1-2, with 8 bases lining up with TRBD1. The CDR3 totals 16 residues. Looked up from germline, CDR1 is SGHVS and CDR2 is FQNEAQ. With V trimmed by 5 bases and J by 4 bases, 12 bases remained unmatched. For the CDR3, the DNA is TGTGCCAGCAGCCCCAGGACAGGGTGGGTTGCCTATGGCTACACCTTC. It is translated as CASSPRTGWVAYGYTF.

The J gene is TRBJ1-1, the V gene TRBV6-5; D might be TRBD1 (5 bases). The germline gives CDR1 MNHEY, CDR2 SVGAGI. V lost 7 bases and J 11 bases, leaving 23 bases between the germline ends. This CDR3 has 14 amino acids. CDR3 bases: TGTGCCAGCACCTTACTCGCCGGGGACGGGGTGGCTTTCTTT. It specifies CASTLLAGDGVAFF.

V gene TRBV6-6 combines with J gene TRBJ2-3; 12 bases match TRBD2. The trim removed 6 bases at V and 7 bases at J, leaving 11 bases unmatched. The CDR3 runs 16 residues. Germline V gene sequence: CDR1 MNHNY, CDR2 SVGAGI (reference sequence). CDR3 DNA: TGTGCCAGCAGCTTTAAGACTAGCGGGGGAGGACATACGCAGTATTTT. It specifies CASSFKTSGGGHTQYF.

The chain recombines TRBV10-3 with TRBJ2-1; TRBD1 aligns across 10 bases. Trimming at V came to 4 bases and at J to 15 bases, leaving 6 bases not matched to a gene. CDR1 and CDR2 from the germline V gene are ENHRY and SYGVKD. The CDR3 is made up of 12 amino acids. The CDR3 sequence: CAISVGGTGVFF. CDR3 DNA: TGTGCCATCAGTGTAGGCGGGACAGGGGTGTTCTTC.

Only a few counts were recorded for this clone. DNA of the CDR3: TGTGCCAGCACCCGGGATGTTAGGGGAGGCACCGGGGAGCTGTTTTTT. Its protein product is CASTRDVRGGTGELFF. The chain has TRBV28 and TRBJ2-2; a weak D match, TRBD2 (6 bases). V dropped 7 bases and J dropped 4 bases, with 19 bases sitting between them. Germline V lookup: CDR1 MDHEN, CDR2 SYDVKM. This CDR3 is 16 amino acids long.